This T cell receptor beta chain was identified in a study of T cell responses to AZD1222 COVID-19 vaccine. The study's findings and limits: Compared with day 0, the breadth and depth of the Spike-specific TCR repertoire rose significantly after two doses of AZD1222. Repertoire sampling happened only post peak T cell response. Clonal diversity may have been underestimated in mostly white British donors.

With regard to this clone: Its antigen is not identified.

The CDR3 consists of 14 residues. Germline CDR1 reads MNHEY; CDR2 reads SVGAGI. The V gene lost 3 bases and the J gene lost 5 bases, with 13 bases spanning the gap. Assay used: immunoSEQ multiplex PCR; TCRdb lists only in-frame clones, some missing. The sample yields about 150,000 clones, approximately 94% seen once. This sample comprised peripheral blood, obtained on day 0 of AZD1222 vaccination. This receptor was obtained from an adult in good health. The V and J genes are TRBV6-5 and TRBJ1-1, with a tentative D call TRBD1 (6 bases). This CDR3 is CASSYGGEDTEAFF. Written as DNA, the CDR3 is TGTGCCAGCAGTTATGGGGGCGAGGATACTGAAGCTTTCTTT.